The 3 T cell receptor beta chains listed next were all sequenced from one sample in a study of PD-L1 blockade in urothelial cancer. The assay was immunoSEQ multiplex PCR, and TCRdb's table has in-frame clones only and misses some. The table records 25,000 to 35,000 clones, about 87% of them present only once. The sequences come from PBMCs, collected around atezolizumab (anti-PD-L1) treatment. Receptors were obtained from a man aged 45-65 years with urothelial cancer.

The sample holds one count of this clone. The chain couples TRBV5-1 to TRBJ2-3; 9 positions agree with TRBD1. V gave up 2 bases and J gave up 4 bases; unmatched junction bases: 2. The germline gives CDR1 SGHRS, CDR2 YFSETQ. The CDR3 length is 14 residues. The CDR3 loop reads CASSLQGASDTQYF. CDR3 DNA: TGCGCCAGCAGCTTACAGGGGGCCTCAGATACGCAGTATTTT. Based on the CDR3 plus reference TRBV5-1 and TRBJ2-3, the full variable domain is KAGVTQTPRYLIKTRGQQVTLSCSPISGHRSVSWYQQTPGQGLQFLFEYFSETQRNKGNFPGRFSGRQFSNSRSEMNVSTLELGDSALYLCASSLQGASDTQYFGPGTRLTVL.

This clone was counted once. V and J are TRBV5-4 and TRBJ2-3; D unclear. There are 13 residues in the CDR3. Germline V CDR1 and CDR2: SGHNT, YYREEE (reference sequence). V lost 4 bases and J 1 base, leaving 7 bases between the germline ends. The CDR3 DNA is TGTGCCAGCAGCACCCCAGGCACAGATACGCAGTATTTT. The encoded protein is CASSTPGTDTQYF.

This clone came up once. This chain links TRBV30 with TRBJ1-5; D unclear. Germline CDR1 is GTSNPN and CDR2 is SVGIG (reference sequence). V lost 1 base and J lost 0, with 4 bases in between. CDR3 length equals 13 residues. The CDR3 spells CAWSANSNQPQHF. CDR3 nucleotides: TGTGCCTGGAGTGCCAATAGCAATCAGCCCCAGCATTTT.